The sequence of this TCR beta chain was determined in a study of Graves' ophthalmopathy and Graves' hyperthyroidism. V lost 6 bases to trimming and J lost 2 bases, with 10 bases between them. CDR1 ENHRY and CDR2 SYGVKD come from the germline V gene. This CDR3 is built from 13 residues. Newly diagnosed hyperthyroidism donors, aged 18 to 65, duration under 2 months. Beta-chain TCR CDR3 regions were amplified from RNA transcripts. An initial RT-PCR round employing HTBI primers preceded a second-round multiplex PCR. TCRdb re-derived calls from the multiplex PCR reads in MiXCR, one entry per CDR3 protein. The repertoire holds more than 1,000,000 distinct CDR3 sequences, 35% to 40% seen once, with over 8.5% in the top ten. With respect to this clonotype: Its antigen is unidentified.

Study-wide points: Blood also held most thyroid clonotypes expanded above 0.001 frequency.

V and J are TRBV10-3 and TRBJ1-1; a possible D gene is TRBD1 (6 bases). The sample taken for sequencing was peripheral blood or thyroid tissue (not recorded which). The TCR comes from an adult man with Graves' hyperthyroidism. CDR3 DNA sequence: TGTGCCATCAGGGGGGGGCCAAACACTGAAGCTTTCTTT. Translated: CAIRGGPNTEAFF.